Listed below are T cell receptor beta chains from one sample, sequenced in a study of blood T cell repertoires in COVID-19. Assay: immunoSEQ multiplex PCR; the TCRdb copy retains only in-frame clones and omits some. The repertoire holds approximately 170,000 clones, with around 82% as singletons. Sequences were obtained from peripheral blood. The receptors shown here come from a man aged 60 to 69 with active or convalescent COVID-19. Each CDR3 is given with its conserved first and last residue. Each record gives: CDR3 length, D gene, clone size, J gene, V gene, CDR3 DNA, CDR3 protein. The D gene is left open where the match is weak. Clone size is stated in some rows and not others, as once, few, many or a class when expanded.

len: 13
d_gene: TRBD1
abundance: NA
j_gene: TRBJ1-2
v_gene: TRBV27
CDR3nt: TGTGCCAGCAGTTTCTACAGGGGCCATGGCTACACCTTC
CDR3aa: CASSFYRGHGYTF

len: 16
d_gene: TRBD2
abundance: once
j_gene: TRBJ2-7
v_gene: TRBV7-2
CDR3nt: TGTGCCAGCAGCTCAGGGCACCGGGACTATCACTACGAGCAGTACTTC
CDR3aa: CASSSGHRDYHYEQYF

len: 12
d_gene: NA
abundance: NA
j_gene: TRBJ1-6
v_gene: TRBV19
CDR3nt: TGTGCCAGTAGGATCCTTTACGGGCCCCTCCACTTT
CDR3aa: CASRILYGPLHF

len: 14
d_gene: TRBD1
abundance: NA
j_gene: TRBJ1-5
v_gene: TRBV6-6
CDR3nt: TGTGCCAGCAGTACGGGACAGGGGGTTCAGCCCCAGCATTTT
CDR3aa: CASSTGQGVQPQHF

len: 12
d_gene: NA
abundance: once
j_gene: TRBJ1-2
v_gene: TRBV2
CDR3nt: TGTGCCAGCAAATTGGGAGAACATGGCTACACCTTC
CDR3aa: CASKLGEHGYTF

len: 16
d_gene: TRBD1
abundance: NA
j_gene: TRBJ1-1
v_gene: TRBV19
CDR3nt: TGTGCCAGTAGTATGAGACCGGGACAGGGAAACACTGAAGCTTTCTTT
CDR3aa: CASSMRPGQGNTEAFF

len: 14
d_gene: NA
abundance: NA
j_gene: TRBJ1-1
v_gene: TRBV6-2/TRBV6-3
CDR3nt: TGTGCCAGCAGTTACTCGGGGGGATACACTGAAGCTTTCTTT
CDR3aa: CASSYSGGYTEAFF

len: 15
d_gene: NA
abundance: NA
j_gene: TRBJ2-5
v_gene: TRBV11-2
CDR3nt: TGTGCCAGCAGCCCCATAGGCAACGGGCAAGAGACCCAGTACTTC
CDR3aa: CASSPIGNGQETQYF

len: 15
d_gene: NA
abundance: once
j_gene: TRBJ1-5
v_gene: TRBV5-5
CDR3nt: TGTGCCAGCAGCTTGGTGTGGGGGGGCGGTCAGCCCCAGCATTTT
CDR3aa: CASSLVWGGGQPQHF

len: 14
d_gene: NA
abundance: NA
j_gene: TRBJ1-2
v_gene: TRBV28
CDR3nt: TGTGCCAGCAGCGATTTGGTCGGAGGATATGGCTACACCTTC
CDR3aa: CASSDLVGGYGYTF

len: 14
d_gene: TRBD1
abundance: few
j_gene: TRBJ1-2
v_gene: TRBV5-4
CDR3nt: TGTGCCAGCAGCCCGACCAACAGGGGGCATGGCTACACCTTC
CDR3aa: CASSPTNRGHGYTF

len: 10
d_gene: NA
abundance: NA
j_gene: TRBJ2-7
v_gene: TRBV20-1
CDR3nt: TGCAGTGCTAGCAGGGACGAGCAGTACTTC
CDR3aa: CSASRDEQYF

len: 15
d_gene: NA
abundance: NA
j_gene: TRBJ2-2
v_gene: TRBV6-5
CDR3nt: TGTGCCAGCAGTTACGGGGGGAGCAACACCGGGGAGCTGTTTTTT
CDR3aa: CASSYGGSNTGELFF

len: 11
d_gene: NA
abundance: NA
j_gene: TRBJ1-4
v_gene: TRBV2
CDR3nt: TGTGCCAGGAGCCGGAATGAAAAACTGTTTTTT
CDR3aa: CARSRNEKLFF

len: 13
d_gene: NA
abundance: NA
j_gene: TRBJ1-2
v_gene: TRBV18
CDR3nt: TGTGCCAGCTCCGCCGCAGATAACTATGGCTACACCTTC
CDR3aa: CASSAADNYGYTF

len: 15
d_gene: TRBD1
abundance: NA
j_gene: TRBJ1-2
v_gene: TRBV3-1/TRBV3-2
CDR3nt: TGTGCCAGCAGCCCCCGAGGACAGGGGAGCTATGGCTACACCTTC
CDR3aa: CASSPRGQGSYGYTF

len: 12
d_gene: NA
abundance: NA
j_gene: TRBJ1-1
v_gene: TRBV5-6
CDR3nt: TGTGCCAGCAGCCTGGCGGGGTTGGAAGCTTTCTTT
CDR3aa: CASSLAGLEAFF

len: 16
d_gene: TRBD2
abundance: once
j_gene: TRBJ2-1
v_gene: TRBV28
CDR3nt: TGTGCCAGTTGGACTAGCGGAGCTGCAAGGGACAATGAGCAGTTCTTC
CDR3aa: CASWTSGAARDNEQFF

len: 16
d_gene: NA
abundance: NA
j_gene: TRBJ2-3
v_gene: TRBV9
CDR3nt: TGTGCCAGCAGCGTAGTTCAGGGGTGGCAGGCGAATACGCAGTATTTT
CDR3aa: CASSVVQGWQANTQYF

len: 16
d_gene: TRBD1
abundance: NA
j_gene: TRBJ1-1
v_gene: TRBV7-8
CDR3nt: TGTGCCAGCAGCTCTTTTGTTGGGACAGGGGGAACTGAAGCTTTCTTT
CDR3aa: CASSSFVGTGGTEAFF

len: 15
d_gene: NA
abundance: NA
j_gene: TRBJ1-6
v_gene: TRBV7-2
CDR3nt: TGTGCCAGCAGATCGGTAGCAGGGTTTAATTCACCCCTCCACTTT
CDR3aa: CASRSVAGFNSPLHF

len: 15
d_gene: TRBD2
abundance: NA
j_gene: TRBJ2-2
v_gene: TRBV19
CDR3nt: TGTGCCAGTAGTATCGGGGGGATAAACACCGGGGAGCTGTTTTTT
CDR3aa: CASSIGGINTGELFF

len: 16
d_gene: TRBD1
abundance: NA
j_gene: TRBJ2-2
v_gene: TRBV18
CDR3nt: TGTGCCAGCTCACCGCGGACAGGGGGGAACACCGGGGAGCTGTTTTTT
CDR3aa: CASSPRTGGNTGELFF

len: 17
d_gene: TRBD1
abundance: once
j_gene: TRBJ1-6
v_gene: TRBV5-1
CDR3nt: TGCGCCAGCAGCTTAGATGGACAGGGAGGTCTTGAGTCACCCCTCCACTTT
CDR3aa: CASSLDGQGGLESPLHF

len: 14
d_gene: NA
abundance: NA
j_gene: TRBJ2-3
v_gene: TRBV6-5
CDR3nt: TGTGCCAGCAGCCCGGGATGGGTAACAGATACGCAGTATTTT
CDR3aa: CASSPGWVTDTQYF

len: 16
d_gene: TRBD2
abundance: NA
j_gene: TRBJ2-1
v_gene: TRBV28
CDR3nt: TGTGCCAGCAGCCCCGGAGGGACTAGGGGATGGTATGAGCAGTTCTTC
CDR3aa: CASSPGGTRGWYEQFF

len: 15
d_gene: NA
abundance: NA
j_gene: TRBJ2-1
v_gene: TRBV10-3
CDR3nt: TGTGCCATCAGTGATTCGAGGGACAAACACAATGAGCAGTTCTTC
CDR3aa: CAISDSRDKHNEQFF

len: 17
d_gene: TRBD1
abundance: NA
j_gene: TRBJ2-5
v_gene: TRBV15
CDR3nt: TGTGCCACCAGCAGAGAACCCCGACAGGCCAGGGGGGAGACCCAGTACTTC
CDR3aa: CATSREPRQARGETQYF

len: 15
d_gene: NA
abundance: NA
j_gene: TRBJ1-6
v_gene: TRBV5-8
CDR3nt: TGTGCCAGCAGCTCCGGACAGACGGATAATTCACCCCTCCACTTT
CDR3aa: CASSSGQTDNSPLHF

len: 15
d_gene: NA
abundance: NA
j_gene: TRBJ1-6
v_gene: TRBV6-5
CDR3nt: TGTGCCAGCAGCCCCCAGGGATTACATAATTCACCCCTCCACTTT
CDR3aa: CASSPQGLHNSPLHF

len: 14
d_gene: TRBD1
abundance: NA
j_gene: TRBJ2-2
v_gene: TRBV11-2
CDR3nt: TGTGCCAGCAGCGCTCAGGGGGCCGTCGGGGAGCTGTTTTTT
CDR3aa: CASSAQGAVGELFF

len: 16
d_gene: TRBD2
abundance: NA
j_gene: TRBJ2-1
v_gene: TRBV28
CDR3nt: TGTGCCAGCAGTCCACTGGGGACTAGCGGGAGAGGCTGGCAGTTCTTC
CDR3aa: CASSPLGTSGRGWQFF

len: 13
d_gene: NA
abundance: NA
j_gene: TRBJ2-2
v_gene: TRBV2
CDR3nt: TGTGCCAGCAGTGAATCCAGAAACGGGGAGCTGTTTTTT
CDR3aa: CASSESRNGELFF

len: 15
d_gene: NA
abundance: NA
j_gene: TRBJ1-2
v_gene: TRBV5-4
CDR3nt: TGTGCCAGCAGCTCACCCGCCGGAGCAGTCTATGGCTACACCTTC
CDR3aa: CASSSPAGAVYGYTF

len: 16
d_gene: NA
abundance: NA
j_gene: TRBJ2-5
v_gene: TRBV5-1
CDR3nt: TGCGCCAGCAGCGCGGACCTAACCCCGGGGCAAGAGACCCAGTACTTC
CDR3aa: CASSADLTPGQETQYF

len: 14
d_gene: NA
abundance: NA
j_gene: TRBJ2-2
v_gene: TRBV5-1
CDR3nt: TGCGCCAGCAGCTTGGGGCGAGAGGCCGGGGAGCTGTTTTTT
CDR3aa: CASSLGREAGELFF

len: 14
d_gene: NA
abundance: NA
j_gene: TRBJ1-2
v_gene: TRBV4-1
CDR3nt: TGCGCCAGCAGCCAAGAAGGGGTAGACTATGGCTACACCTTC
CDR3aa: CASSQEGVDYGYTF

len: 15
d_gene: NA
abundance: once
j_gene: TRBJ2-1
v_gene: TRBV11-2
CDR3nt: TGTGCCAGCAGCTTAGTAGGACTCTCCTACAATGAGCAGTTCTTC
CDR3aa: CASSLVGLSYNEQFF

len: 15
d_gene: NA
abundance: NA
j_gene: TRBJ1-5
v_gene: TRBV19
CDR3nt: TGTGCCAGTAGTGGCAGTGCGGACTACAATCAGCCCCAGCATTTT
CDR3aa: CASSGSADYNQPQHF